Shown below are 25 T cell receptor beta chains from a single sample sequenced in a study of post-analysis software for immune sequencing data. Their antigen targets remain unknown. Built from TCR beta cDNA, the libraries had unique molecular identifiers in them. One entry per CDR3 protein results from TCRdb running MiXCR on the PCR reads. The sample comprises 350,000 to 500,000 distinct CDR3 sequences, over 30% of which are singletons, and 6% to 9% rests with the top ten. Study-level results: Among five TRBV segments more frequent in patients than controls were TRBV5-6, TRBV5-1 and TRBV20-1.

The sequenced sample consisted of blood. The source of these receptors is a girl aged 2-10 years with multiple sclerosis.

V and J are TRBV9 and TRBJ2-6, with D hard to call. Germline values: CDR1 SGDLS, CDR2 YYNGEE. The CDR3 is made up of 15 amino acids. The V end was cut by 0 bases, the J end by 4 bases, with 8 bases between. CDR3 in amino acids: CASSVVESGANVLTF. CDR3 nucleotides: TGTGCCAGCAGCGTAGTGGAGTCGGGGGCCAACGTCCTGACTTTC. Complete variable domain (other parts from reference TRBV9 and TRBJ2-6): DSGVTQTPKHLITATGQRVTLRCSPRSGDLSVYWYQQSLDQGLQFLIQYYNGEERAKGNILERFSAQQFPDLHSELNLSSLELGDSALYFCASSVVESGANVLTFGAGSRLTVL.

Only a few counts were recorded for this clonotype. The chain recombines TRBV20-1 with TRBJ2-5; the D gene is possibly TRBD2 (6 bases). CDR1 and CDR2 from the germline V gene are DFQATT and SNEGSKA (reference sequence). The CDR3 is made up of 13 amino acids. The V gene lost 3 bases and the J gene lost 11 bases, with 19 bases spanning the gap. The CDR3 DNA follows: TGCAGTGCTAGTCGTCCAGGGTCGGGAGAGCAGTACTTC. Translation gives CSASRPGSGEQYF.

This clonotype appeared a few times. This rearrangement joins TRBV12-3 or TRBV12-4 to TRBJ1-4; 10 positions agree with TRBD1. This CDR3 is built from 13 residues. The ends lost 3 bases at V and 13 bases at J; junction bases unmatched: 5. CDR3 coding DNA: TGTGCCAGCAGTTTTGGGACAGGGGCTTTACTGTTTTTT. It is translated as CASSFGTGALLFF.

A few counts support this clonotype. This chain links TRBV7-9 with TRBJ2-7, with 8 positions matching TRBD1. The V gene's germline CDR1 is SEHNR and CDR2 FQNEAQ (reference sequence). J lost 0 bases, V lost 5 bases, and 3 bases had no gene match. This CDR3 has 14 amino acids. The CDR3: CASSPQGASYEQYF. In DNA form, the CDR3 reads TGTGCCAGCAGCCCCCAGGGGGCCTCCTACGAGCAGTACTTC.

This chain links TRBV9 with TRBJ2-5; D gene uncertain. Between the trimmed V and J ends, which lost 6 bases and 5 bases, there was a span of 14 bases. The germline CDR1 and CDR2 sequences are SGDLS and YYNGEE. The CDR3 has 13 residues. CDR3 region: CASNPGQWETQYF. In DNA, the CDR3 is TGTGCCAGCAACCCTGGCCAGTGGGAGACCCAGTACTTC.

V gene TRBV7-2 combines with J gene TRBJ1-1, with TRBD1 identical over 7 bases. V dropped 5 bases and J dropped 4; count of bases not matched to a gene: 10. CDR3 size: 15 residues. Looked up from germline, CDR1 is SGHTA and CDR2 is FQGNSA. DNA of the CDR3: TGTGCCAGCAGCGGAGGAATGGCAGGGGGCACTGAAGCTTTCTTT. It codes for CASSGGMAGGTEAFF. Full variable domain (remainder filled in from reference TRBV7-2 and TRBJ1-1): GAGVSQSPSNKVTEKGKDVELRCDPISGHTALYWYRQSLGQGLEFLIYFQGNSAPDKSGLPSDRFSAERTGGSVSTLTIQRTQQEDSAVYLCASSGGMAGGTEAFFGQGTRLTVV.

The chain uses TRBV4-3 and TRBJ2-7, with D possibly called TRBD1 or TRBD2 (5 bases each). Looked up from germline, CDR1 is LGHNA and CDR2 is YSLEER. The CDR3 runs to 15 residues. V was clipped by 8 bases and J by 0 bases, with 17 bases between them. CDR3 DNA: TGCGCCAGCGGGGCAAATGAGGGTAGCTCCTACGAGCAGTACTTC. Protein sequence: CASGANEGSSYEQYF.

Many counts were recorded for this clonotype. J is TRBJ2-1 and V is TRBV29-1; 7 positions match TRBD2. The CDR3 loop spans 14 amino acids. Germline V gene sequence: CDR1 SQVTM, CDR2 ANQGSEA. Unmatched junction bases numbered 6, after V lost 7 bases and J lost 0 bases. The CDR3: CSGPAGSSYNEQFF. CDR3 DNA sequence: TGCAGCGGGCCAGCGGGGAGCTCCTACAATGAGCAGTTCTTC.

This clonotype showed up just a few times. The genes are TRBV6-2 or TRBV6-3 and TRBJ1-2; D possibly corresponds to TRBD1 (6 bases). This CDR3 is 13 amino acids long. V was pared by 2 bases and J by 3 bases, with 7 bases between. The germline gives CDR1 MNHEY, CDR2 SVGEGT. CDR3: CASSYTGYYGYTF. In nucleotides, the CDR3 is TGTGCCAGCAGTTACACAGGGTACTATGGCTACACCTTC.

This clonotype has only a few counts. The chain joins TRBV29-1 to TRBJ2-5, with TRBD2 identical over 9 bases. Germline V gene lookup returns CDR1 SQVTM and CDR2 ANQGSEA. The CDR3 covers 16 residues. Trimming removed 1 base from V and 0 bases from J; junction bases left unmatched: 6. The CDR3 sequence: CSVEGRGGVHQETQYF. The CDR3 DNA follows: TGCAGCGTTGAAGGTCGCGGGGGGGTCCACCAAGAGACCCAGTACTTC.

The chain couples TRBV15 to TRBJ1-5, with 8 bases identical to TRBD1. Germline V gene sequence: CDR1 LNHNV, CDR2 YYDKDF (reference sequence). The V segment lost 3 bases and the J segment 6 bases; nucleotides outside the gene matches: 10. This CDR3 comprises 16 residues. Here the CDR3 reads CATSRDREIGGQPQHF. The CDR3, as DNA: TGTGCCACCAGCAGGGACAGGGAGATTGGAGGTCAGCCCCAGCATTTT.

This clonotype has just a few counts. The chain joins TRBV7-9 to TRBJ2-5; 14 bases align to TRBD2. V gave up 6 bases and J gave up 2 bases; unmatched junction bases: 8. Germline V gene sequence: CDR1 SEHNR, CDR2 FQNEAQ (reference sequence). The CDR3 runs to 17 residues. For the CDR3, the DNA is TGTGCCAGCAGAGCGGGTCGACTAGCGGGAGGGCAAGAGACCCAGTACTTC. Translating gives CASRAGRLAGGQETQYF.

There are a few counts of this clonotype. V gene TRBV12-3 or TRBV12-4 combines with J gene TRBJ2-1; D not certain. This CDR3 has 14 amino acids. The V gene lost 4 bases and the J gene lost 5 bases, with 12 bases spanning the gap. Here the CDR3 reads CASSSRHRNNEQFF. CDR3 sequence (DNA): TGTGCCAGCAGTTCCCGTCACCGAAACAATGAGCAGTTCTTC.

CDR3 coding DNA: TGCGCCAGCAGCCAAGTTGGGACAGGGGAATTGGATACGCAGTATTTT. Translation: CASSQVGTGELDTQYF. V and J are TRBV4-1 and TRBJ2-3; 10 bases map to TRBD1. The CDR3 extends over 16 amino acids. With V trimmed by 1 base and J by 6 bases, 7 bases remained unmatched. The germline gives CDR1 MGHRA, CDR2 YSYEKL.

This clonotype turned up a few times. The rearrangement uses TRBV20-1 and TRBJ2-1, with 12 bases fitting TRBD2. Germline V gene sequence: CDR1 DFQATT, CDR2 SNEGSKA (reference sequence). The CDR3 has 15 residues. The DNA of the CDR3 is TGCAGGGGACTAGCGGGCGGCCGAAGCTACAATGAGCAGTTCTTC. It codes for CRGLAGGRSYNEQFF.

The chain recombines TRBV20-1 with TRBJ2-3; no clear D gene. Trimming shortened V by 1 base and J by 6 bases, and 14 bases separated the two germline ends. Germline CDR1 is DFQATT and CDR2 is SNEGSKA (reference sequence). The CDR3 sequence is 14 residues long. CDR3 region: CSARGVDSSDTQYF. CDR3 DNA: TGCAGTGCTAGAGGTGTAGACTCCAGCGATACGCAGTATTTT.

The rearrangement joins TRBV20-1 to TRBJ2-3, with 9 positions matching TRBD1. CDR3 length equals 15 residues. Germline V gene lookup returns CDR1 DFQATT and CDR2 SNEGSKA (reference sequence). The trim removed 2 bases at V and 5 bases at J, leaving 8 bases unmatched. The CDR3 region is CSARRPGQGKDTQYF. Here the CDR3 DNA reads TGCAGTGCTAGACGACCGGGACAGGGAAAAGATACGCAGTATTTT.

The chain has TRBV9 and TRBJ2-7; TRBD2 matches at 12 bases. Germline V gene sequence: CDR1 SGDLS, CDR2 YYNGEE. Trimming at V came to 4 bases and at J to 5 bases, leaving 4 bases not matched to a gene. The CDR3 covers 14 residues. The CDR3: CASSPTSGGNEQYF. The DNA of the CDR3 is TGTGCCAGCAGCCCAACTAGCGGGGGGAACGAGCAGTACTTC. Combining the CDR3 with reference TRBV9 and TRBJ2-7 gives the whole variable domain DSGVTQTPKHLITATGQRVTLRCSPRSGDLSVYWYQQSLDQGLQFLIQYYNGEERAKGNILERFSAQQFPDLHSELNLSSLELGDSALYFCASSPTSGGNEQYFGPGTRLTVT.

This clonotype was observed a few times. The chain links TRBV7-3 to TRBJ2-3; tentatively, D is TRBD1 or TRBD2 (5 bases each). Trimming took 5 bases from V and 6 from J, leaving 24 bases between them. The germline gives CDR1 SGHTA, CDR2 FQGTGA. The CDR3 has 17 residues. CDR3 in DNA: TGTGCCAGCAGCCCAGGGCCGGGAATTCAAGTCAAGGATACGCAGTATTTT. The encoded protein is CASSPGPGIQVKDTQYF. Filled out from reference TRBV7-3 and TRBJ2-3, the complete variable domain reads GAGVSQTPSNKVTEKGKYVELRCDPISGHTALYWYRQSLGQGPEFLIYFQGTGAADDSGLPNDRFFAVRPEGSVSTLKIQRTERGDSAVYLCASSPGPGIQVKDTQYFGPGTRLTVL.

The V and J genes are TRBV4-1 and TRBJ2-7; D possibly uses TRBD1 or TRBD2 (5 bases each). Trimming removed 4 bases at V and 3 bases at J, with 16 bases between. CDR3 length: 15 residues. Germline CDR1 is MGHRA and CDR2 is YSYEKL. The CDR3 DNA reads as TGCGCCAGCAGCCTTTTTGAGGGGAACTACTACGAGCAGTACTTC. Translation: CASSLFEGNYYEQYF.

With regard to this clonotype: Sequence at one end of the junction differs from germline and may be a read error. This rearrangement joins TRBV27 to TRBJ2-5, with D hard to call. The CDR3 has 14 residues. The V gene's germline CDR1 is MNHEY and CDR2 SMNVEV (reference sequence). CDR3 amino acids: CASSLFPMEEAQYF. The CDR3 DNA sequence: TGTGCCAGCAGTTTATTCCCAATGGAAGAGGCCCAGTACTTC.

This rearrangement joins TRBV11-2 to TRBJ2-3, with D perhaps matching TRBD2 (6 bases). The germline gives CDR1 SGHAT, CDR2 FQNNGV. Trimming took off 4 bases at V and 0 bases at J, with 20 bases between the two ends. The CDR3 covers 18 residues. The CDR3 region is CASSSRVLSRGSTDTQYF. Written as DNA, the CDR3 is TGTGCCAGCAGCTCCCGGGTCCTCTCGCGGGGAAGCACAGATACGCAGTATTTT.

This sequence joins TRBV9 and TRBJ2-1; TRBD2 matches 7 bases. Germline CDR1 reads SGDLS; CDR2 reads YYNGEE. This CDR3 has 13 amino acids. V shed 6 bases and J 3 bases; nucleotides not matched to a gene: 3. CDR3 amino acids: CASNGGDYNEQFF. The DNA for the CDR3 is TGTGCCAGCAATGGGGGGGACTACAATGAGCAGTTCTTC. Together with reference TRBV9 and TRBJ2-1, the CDR3 gives the full variable domain: DSGVTQTPKHLITATGQRVTLRCSPRSGDLSVYWYQQSLDQGLQFLIQYYNGEERAKGNILERFSAQQFPDLHSELNLSSLELGDSALYFCASNGGDYNEQFFGPGTRLTVL.

The V and J genes are TRBV5-1 and TRBJ2-2, with D perhaps TRBD1 or TRBD2 (6 bases each). Trimming removed 0 bases at V and 5 bases at J, with 11 bases between. This CDR3 is built from 15 residues. Germline values: CDR1 SGHRS, CDR2 YFSETQ. CDR3: CASSLAGGQTGELFF. The CDR3 DNA follows: TGCGCCAGCAGCTTGGCCGGGGGCCAAACCGGGGAGCTGTTTTTT. The whole variable domain, filled in from reference TRBV5-1 and TRBJ2-2, reads KAGVTQTPRYLIKTRGQQVTLSCSPISGHRSVSWYQQTPGQGLQFLFEYFSETQRNKGNFPGRFSGRQFSNSRSEMNVSTLELGDSALYLCASSLAGGQTGELFFGEGSRLTVL.

A few counts support this clonotype. The chain uses TRBV7-3 and TRBJ2-7, with D maybe TRBD2 (6 bases). This CDR3 is 15 amino acids long. Germline CDR1 is SGHTA and CDR2 is FQGTGA. Between the trimmed V and J ends, which lost 1 base and 0 bases, there was a span of 10 bases. CDR3 bases: TGTGCCAGCAGCTTAAACGGGGGATCCTCCTACGAGCAGTACTTC. Encoded protein: CASSLNGGSSYEQYF.